This TCR beta chain was sequenced in a study of T cells in Graves' hyperthyroidism and ophthalmopathy. The overall study: Sampling of peripheral blood happened at initial diagnosis, prior to any treatment.

Study conclusions and caveats: Blood shared most expanded thyroid clonotypes above 0.001.

This clonotype was detected ten times or more. The antigen remains unidentified. TCR beta CDR3 regions were amplified from RNA transcripts. Primed by the HTBI set, a first-round RT-PCR was run on the TCR CDR3. From the multiplex PCR reads, TCRdb called clonotypes with MiXCR, one entry per CDR3 protein. The data hold 450,000 to 600,000 distinct CDR3 sequences, with roughly 15% observed a single time. The CDR3 runs 12 residues. V gave up 5 bases and J gave up 6 bases, with 11 bases separating them. The V gene's germline CDR1 is MDHEN and CDR2 SYDVKM. Graves' hyperthyroidism is called stable when ophthalmopathy does not progress within 18 months. Diagnosing involved the use of clinical symptoms, serum thyroxine and TRAb, thyroid ultrasound and orbital computed tomography.

The J gene is TRBJ2-7, the V gene TRBV28; D is unclear. The receptor was derived from a woman aged 40 to 50 with Graves' hyperthyroidism. The sample was blood. The CDR3 protein is CASSTMTLEQYF. In nucleotides, the CDR3 is TGTGCCAGCAGTACGATGACCCTCGAGCAGTACTTC.